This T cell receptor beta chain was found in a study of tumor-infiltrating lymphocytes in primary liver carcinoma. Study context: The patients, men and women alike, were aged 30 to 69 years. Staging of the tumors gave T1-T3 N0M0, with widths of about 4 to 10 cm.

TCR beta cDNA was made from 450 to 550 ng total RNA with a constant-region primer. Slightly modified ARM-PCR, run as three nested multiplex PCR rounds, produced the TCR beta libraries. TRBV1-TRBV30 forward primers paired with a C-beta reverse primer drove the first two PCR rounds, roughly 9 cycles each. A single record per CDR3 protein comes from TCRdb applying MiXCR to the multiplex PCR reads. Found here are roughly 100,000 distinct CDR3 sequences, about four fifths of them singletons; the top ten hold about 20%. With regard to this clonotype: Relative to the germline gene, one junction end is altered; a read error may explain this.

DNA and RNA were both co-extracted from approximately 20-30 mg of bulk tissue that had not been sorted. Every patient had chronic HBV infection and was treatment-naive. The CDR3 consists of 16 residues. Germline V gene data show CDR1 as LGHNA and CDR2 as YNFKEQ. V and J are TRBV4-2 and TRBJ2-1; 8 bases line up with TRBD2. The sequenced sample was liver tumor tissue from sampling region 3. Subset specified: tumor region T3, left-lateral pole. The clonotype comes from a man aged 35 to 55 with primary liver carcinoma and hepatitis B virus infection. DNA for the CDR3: TGTGCCAGTAGCCAAGAGCGAGCGGGAGATTACAATGAGCAGTTCTTC. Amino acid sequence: CASSQERAGDYNEQFF.